The next 20 T cell receptor beta chains were all read from a single sample in a study of human T cells and chemical hapten exposure. Total RNA was extracted from unfractionated whole blood. Unique molecular identifiers were attached to individual cDNA molecules within the library. One entry per CDR3 protein, called by TCRdb with MiXCR from the reads. The sample comprises about 120,000 distinct CDR3 sequences, about 8.9% of which are singletons, and 1.4% rests with the top ten. The sequencing input was whole blood. The receptors shown here come from a human donor in good health. Some clones in this sample may be carry-over from other donors' samples.

This clonotype was counted a few times. The chain couples TRBV6-2 or TRBV6-3 to TRBJ2-1, with 7 bases identical to TRBD1. Per germline, CDR1 MNHEY and CDR2 SVGEGT. The ends lost 9 bases at V and 2 bases at J; junction bases unmatched: 4. This CDR3 region has 13 residues. The CDR3 is CASYRGTYNEQFF. CDR3 DNA sequence: TGTGCCAGTTACAGGGGAACCTACAATGAGCAGTTCTTC.

There are a few counts of this clonotype. The chain couples TRBV5-1 to TRBJ2-1; 12 bases line up with TRBD2. With 0 bases clipped from V and 6 bases from J, the junction kept 10 bases outside the gene matches. The CDR3 length is 18 residues. Looked up from germline, CDR1 is SGHRS and CDR2 is YFSETQ. The CDR3 loop reads CASSLGLAGVGAINEQFF. The CDR3 DNA is TGCGCCAGCAGCTTGGGACTAGCGGGAGTTGGGGCTATCAATGAGCAGTTCTTC. Using reference TRBV5-1 and TRBJ2-1 for the parts outside the CDR3, the full variable domain is KAGVTQTPRYLIKTRGQQVTLSCSPISGHRSVSWYQQTPGQGLQFLFEYFSETQRNKGNFPGRFSGRQFSNSRSEMNVSTLELGDSALYLCASSLGLAGVGAINEQFFGPGTRLTVL.

The sample holds a few counts of this clonotype. The chain employs TRBV2 and TRBJ1-5; TRBD1 matches 9 bases. The CDR3 is made up of 14 amino acids. Germline CDR1 reads SNHLY; CDR2 reads FYNNEI. The V gene end was trimmed by 6 bases and the J gene end by 5 bases; junction bases not matched to a gene: 5. The CDR3 is CASSPGTGYQPQHF. In DNA form, the CDR3 reads TGTGCCAGCAGCCCCGGGACAGGGTATCAGCCCCAGCATTTT.

The J gene is TRBJ2-7, the V gene TRBV7-2; maybe TRBD2 (6 bases). The germline CDR1 and CDR2 sequences are SGHTA and FQGNSA. V gave up 3 bases and J gave up 6 bases, with 12 bases separating them. This CDR3 is built from 13 residues. The CDR3 nucleotides read TGTGCCAGCAGCTTTGGAGGGACTGGCGAGCAGTACTTC. The encoded protein is CASSFGGTGEQYF.

This chain links TRBV12-3 or TRBV12-4 with TRBJ2-1, with TRBD2 as a possible D gene (7 bases). The CDR3 has 15 residues. Between the trimmed V and J ends, which lost 3 bases and 5 bases, there was a span of 14 bases. In DNA, the CDR3 is TGTGCCAGCAGTTTGTGGGGGGGGCATAACAATGAGCAGTTCTTC. Amino acids: CASSLWGGHNNEQFF.

Here the CDR3 reads CASSVEASGGRDTQYF. The CDR3 DNA reads as TGTGCCAGCAGCGTAGAGGCTAGCGGGGGGAGAGATACGCAGTATTTT. This chain links TRBV9 with TRBJ2-3, with 11 bases aligning to TRBD2. V dropped 0 bases and J dropped 5; count of bases not matched to a gene: 5. The CDR3 is 16 amino acids. Germline CDR1 reads SGDLS; CDR2 reads YYNGEE. Looking up the rest from reference TRBV9 and TRBJ2-3 gives the full variable domain: DSGVTQTPKHLITATGQRVTLRCSPRSGDLSVYWYQQSLDQGLQFLIQYYNGEERAKGNILERFSAQQFPDLHSELNLSSLELGDSALYFCASSVEASGGRDTQYFGPGTRLTVL.

The rearrangement joins TRBV12-5 to TRBJ2-2, with a weak D call TRBD2 (6 bases). The germline CDR1 and CDR2 sequences are LGHNT and FRNRAP. The CDR3 has 14 amino acids. Trimming removed 7 bases at V and 5 bases at J, with 14 bases between. CDR3 nucleotides: TGTGCTAGTGTGCGCCCGGGAGAAACCGGGGAGCTGTTTTTT. Translation gives CASVRPGETGELFF.

This clonotype was recorded a few times. The genes are TRBV11-2 and TRBJ2-1; TRBD2 might be the D (6 bases). The CDR3 extends over 16 amino acids. V lost 1 base, J lost 0 bases, and 10 bases lay in between. Looked up from germline, CDR1 is SGHAT and CDR2 is FQNNGV. The CDR3 region is CASSLAGVASYNEQFF. The CDR3 DNA reads as TGTGCCAGCAGCTTAGCGGGGGTCGCCTCCTACAATGAGCAGTTCTTC.

This clonotype appeared many times. CDR3 in amino acids: CASSARDRPSMNTEAFF. The CDR3 coding sequence is TGCGCCAGCAGCGCCCGGGACAGGCCGTCGATGAACACTGAAGCTTTCTTT. This chain uses TRBV5-1 with TRBJ1-1; 8 nucleotides agree with TRBD1. J was trimmed by 0 bases and V by 4 bases; bases with no gene match: 11. The CDR3 sequence is 17 residues long. CDR1 is SGHRS, CDR2 YFSETQ, per germline. The full variable domain, in which reference TRBV5-1 and TRBJ1-1 provide the parts outside the CDR3, is KAGVTQTPRYLIKTRGQQVTLSCSPISGHRSVSWYQQTPGQGLQFLFEYFSETQRNKGNFPGRFSGRQFSNSRSEMNVSTLELGDSALYLCASSARDRPSMNTEAFFGQGTRLTVV.

This clonotype has only a few counts. V is TRBV7-9 and J is TRBJ2-3, with 8 bases that match TRBD2. This CDR3 comprises 16 residues. The V gene end was trimmed by 1 base and the J gene end by 0 bases; junction bases not matched to a gene: 3. CDR1 and CDR2 from the germline V gene are SEHNR and FQNEAQ (reference sequence). CDR3 in amino acids: CASSLELAASTDTQYF. CDR3 nucleotides: TGTGCCAGCAGCTTAGAACTAGCGGCTAGCACAGATACGCAGTATTTT.

This clonotype was seen a few times. The rearrangement joins TRBV14 to TRBJ2-1, with TRBD1 as a possible D gene (6 bases). From germline, CDR1 is SGHDN and CDR2 FVKESK. Trimming took 0 bases from V and 4 from J, leaving 13 bases between them. The CDR3 has 16 amino acids. The CDR3 loop is CASSQEGAGRYNEQFF. The CDR3 DNA reads as TGTGCCAGCAGCCAAGAGGGGGCAGGTCGATACAATGAGCAGTTCTTC. Based on the CDR3 plus reference TRBV14 and TRBJ2-1, the full variable domain is EAGVTQFPSHSVIEKGQTVTLRCDPISGHDNLYWYRRVMGKEIKFLLHFVKESKQDESGMPNNRFLAERTGGTYSTLKVQPAELEDSGVYFCASSQEGAGRYNEQFFGPGTRLTVL.

This clonotype was seen many times. The genes are TRBV6-5 and TRBJ1-2; 11 bases agree with TRBD1. The junction had 7 bases not matched to a gene; V was cut back by 5 bases and J by 5 bases. The length of the CDR3 is 15 residues. Per germline, CDR1 MNHEY and CDR2 SVGAGI. The CDR3 loop is CASSRTGGDGYGYTF. CDR3 nucleotides: TGTGCCAGCAGTCGGACAGGGGGCGACGGATATGGCTACACCTTC.

CDR3 protein: CSARGRLAGGTDTQYF. The DNA of the CDR3 is TGCAGTGCTAGAGGTAGACTAGCGGGGGGTACAGATACGCAGTATTTT. The J gene is TRBJ2-3, the V gene TRBV20-1, with 13 bases matching TRBD2. This CDR3 contains 16 residues. Germline loops: CDR1 DFQATT, CDR2 SNEGSKA (reference sequence). V lost 1 base and J lost 3; bases outside the gene matches: 4.

This clonotype appeared many times. The junction departs from germline at one end; a sequencing error may be responsible. The rearrangement uses TRBV10-3 and TRBJ2-2; D gene unclear. CDR3 size: 14 residues. Germline assignment: CDR1 ENHRY and CDR2 SYGVKD. Here the CDR3 reads CALRSLASGGELFF. The CDR3 DNA reads TGTGCCCTCAGATCCCTTGCCTCCGGCGGGGAGCTGTTTTTT.

This clonotype was picked up many times. V usage is TRBV3-1 and J usage is TRBJ2-3; no reliable D call. The germline V gene encodes CDR1 LGHDT and CDR2 YNNKEL (reference sequence). The V end lost 0 bases, the J end lost 6 bases, and 7 bases lay between the germline ends. This CDR3 has 13 residues. CDR3 sequence: CASSQDQGDTQYF. In DNA form, the CDR3 reads TGTGCCAGCAGCCAAGATCAAGGGGATACGCAGTATTTT.

This clonotype was seen a handful of times. The rearrangement joins TRBV7-2 to TRBJ2-5; tentative D call: TRBD1 (6 bases). Germline CDR1 and CDR2: SGHTA and FQGNSA. This CDR3 has 15 residues. The V gene lost 4 bases and the J gene lost 2 bases, with 14 bases spanning the gap. The CDR3 loop reads CASSYGTLIQETQYF. In DNA, the CDR3 is TGTGCCAGCAGCTACGGGACACTAATTCAAGAGACCCAGTACTTC.

This clonotype was detected many times. J is TRBJ2-4 and V is TRBV6-2 or TRBV6-3; 9 bases line up with TRBD1. V trimming: 2 bases; J trimming: 0 bases; junction bases outside the gene matches: 8. The germline CDR1 and CDR2 sequences are MNHEY and SVGEGT. The CDR3 covers 18 residues. In DNA, the CDR3 is TGTGCCAGCAGTTACCCTAAACAGGGGGCGGGAGCCAAAAACATTCAGTACTTC. The encoded protein is CASSYPKQGAGAKNIQYF.

This clonotype was observed a handful of times. J is TRBJ1-1 and V is TRBV20-1; 9 bases map to TRBD1. CDR3 length: 15 amino acids. The V gene end was trimmed by 5 bases and the J gene end by 0 bases; junction bases not matched to a gene: 7. CDR1 is DFQATT, CDR2 SNEGSKA, per germline (reference sequence). In DNA, the CDR3 is TGCAGTGCTGAAGACAGGGGGTCGCTGAACACTGAAGCTTTCTTT. Amino acid sequence: CSAEDRGSLNTEAFF.

In its sample, this clonotype was seen many times. This chain links TRBV27 with TRBJ2-7; 8 nucleotides agree with TRBD1. The CDR3 covers 13 residues. Germline loops: CDR1 MNHEY, CDR2 SMNVEV (reference sequence). V was pared by 6 bases and J by 7 bases, with 8 bases of the junction left unmatched. Here the CDR3 reads CASSFDRGGEQYF. The CDR3 DNA is TGTGCCAGCAGCTTCGACAGGGGCGGAGAGCAGTACTTC.

The genes are TRBV7-9 and TRBJ2-7; D is unresolved. The CDR3 sequence is 12 residues long. The germline V gene encodes CDR1 SEHNR and CDR2 FQNEAQ (reference sequence). Trimming stripped 1 base from V and 7 bases from J, with 8 bases between. CDR3 residues: CASSLGPSEQYF. Here the CDR3 DNA reads TGTGCCAGCAGCTTAGGCCCCTCGGAGCAGTACTTC.